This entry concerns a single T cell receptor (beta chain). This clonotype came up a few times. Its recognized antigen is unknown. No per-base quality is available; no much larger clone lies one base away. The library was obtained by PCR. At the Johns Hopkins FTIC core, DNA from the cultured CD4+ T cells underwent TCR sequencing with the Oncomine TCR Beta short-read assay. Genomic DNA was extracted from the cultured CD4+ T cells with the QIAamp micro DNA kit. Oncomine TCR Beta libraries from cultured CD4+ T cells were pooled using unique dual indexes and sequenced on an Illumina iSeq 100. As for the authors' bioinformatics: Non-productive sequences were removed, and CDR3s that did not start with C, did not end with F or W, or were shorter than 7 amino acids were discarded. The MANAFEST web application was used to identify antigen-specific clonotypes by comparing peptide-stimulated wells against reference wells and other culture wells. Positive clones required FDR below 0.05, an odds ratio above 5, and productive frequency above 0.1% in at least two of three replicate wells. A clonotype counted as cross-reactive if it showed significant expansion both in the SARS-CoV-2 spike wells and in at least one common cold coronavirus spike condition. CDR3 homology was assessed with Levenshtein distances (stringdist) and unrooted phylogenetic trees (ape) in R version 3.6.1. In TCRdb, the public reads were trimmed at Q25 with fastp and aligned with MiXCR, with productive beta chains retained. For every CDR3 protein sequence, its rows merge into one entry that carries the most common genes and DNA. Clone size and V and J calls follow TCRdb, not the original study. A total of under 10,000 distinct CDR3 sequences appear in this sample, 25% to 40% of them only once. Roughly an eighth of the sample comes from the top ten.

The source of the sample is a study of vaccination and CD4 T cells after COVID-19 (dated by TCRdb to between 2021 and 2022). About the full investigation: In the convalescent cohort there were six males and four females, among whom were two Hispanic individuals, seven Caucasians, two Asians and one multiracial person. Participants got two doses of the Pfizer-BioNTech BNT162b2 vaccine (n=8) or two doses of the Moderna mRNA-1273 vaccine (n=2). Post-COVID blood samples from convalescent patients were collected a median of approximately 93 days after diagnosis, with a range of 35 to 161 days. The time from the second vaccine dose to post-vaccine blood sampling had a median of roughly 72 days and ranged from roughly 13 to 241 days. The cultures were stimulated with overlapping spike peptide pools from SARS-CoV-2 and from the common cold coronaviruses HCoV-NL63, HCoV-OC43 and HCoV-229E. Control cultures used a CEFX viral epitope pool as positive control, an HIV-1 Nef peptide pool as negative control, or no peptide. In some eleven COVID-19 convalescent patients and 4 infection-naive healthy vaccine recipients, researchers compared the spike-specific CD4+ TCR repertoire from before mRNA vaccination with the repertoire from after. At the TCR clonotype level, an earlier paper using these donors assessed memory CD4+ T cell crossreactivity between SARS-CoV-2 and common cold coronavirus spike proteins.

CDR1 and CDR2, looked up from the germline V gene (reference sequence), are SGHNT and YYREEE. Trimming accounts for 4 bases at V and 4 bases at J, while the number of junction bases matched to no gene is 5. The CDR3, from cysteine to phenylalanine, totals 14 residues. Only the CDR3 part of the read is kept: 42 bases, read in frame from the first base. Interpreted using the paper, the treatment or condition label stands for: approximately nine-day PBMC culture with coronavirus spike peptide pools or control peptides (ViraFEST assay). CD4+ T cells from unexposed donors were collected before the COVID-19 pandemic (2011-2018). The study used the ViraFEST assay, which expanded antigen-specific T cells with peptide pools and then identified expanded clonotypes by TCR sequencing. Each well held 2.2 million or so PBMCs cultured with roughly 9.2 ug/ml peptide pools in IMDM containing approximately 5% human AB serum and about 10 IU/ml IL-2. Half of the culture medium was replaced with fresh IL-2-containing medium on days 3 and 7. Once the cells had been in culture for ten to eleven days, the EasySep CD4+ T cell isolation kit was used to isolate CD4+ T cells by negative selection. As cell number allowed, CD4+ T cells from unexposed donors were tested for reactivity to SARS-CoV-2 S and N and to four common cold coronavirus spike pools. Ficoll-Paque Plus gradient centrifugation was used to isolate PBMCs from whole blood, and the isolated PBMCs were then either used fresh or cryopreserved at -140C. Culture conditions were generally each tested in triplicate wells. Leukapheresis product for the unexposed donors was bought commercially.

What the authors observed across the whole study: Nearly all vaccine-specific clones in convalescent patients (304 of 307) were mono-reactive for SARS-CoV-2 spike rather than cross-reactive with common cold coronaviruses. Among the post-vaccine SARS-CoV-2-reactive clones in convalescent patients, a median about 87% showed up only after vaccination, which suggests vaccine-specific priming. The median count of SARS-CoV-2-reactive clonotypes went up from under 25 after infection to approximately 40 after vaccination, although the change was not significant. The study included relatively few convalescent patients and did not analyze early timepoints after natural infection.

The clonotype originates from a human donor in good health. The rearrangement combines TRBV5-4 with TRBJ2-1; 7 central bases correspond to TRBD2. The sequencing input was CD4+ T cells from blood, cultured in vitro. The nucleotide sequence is TGTGCCAGCAGCAAGGGACTATCGTACAATGAGCAGTTCTTC. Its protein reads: CASSKGLSYNEQFF.